This T cell receptor (beta chain) was found in a study of esophageal squamous cell carcinoma under preoperative chemotherapy. Whole-study findings and limits: After paclitaxel-nedaplatin, abundant clones were more likely to contract than amplify.

Time point of the sample: after preoperative PTX-NDP chemotherapy. Before surgery, patients were given preoperative paclitaxel-nedaplatin chemotherapy. In this sample, this clonotype turned up many times. Antigen specificity is unknown. TCRdb ran MiXCR on the PCR reads and lists one entry per CDR3 protein. Here the sample spans 30,000 or so distinct CDR3 sequences, 52% being singletons. The biological material was taken from a patient given preoperative chemotherapy. The TCR originated in a human donor with esophageal squamous cell carcinoma. The donor label of this sample is uncertain.

The CDR3 protein is CASTTRGGTRNSPLHF. CDR3 DNA: TGTGCCAGCACCACACGTGGAGGGACACGCAATTCACCCCTCCACTTT. The chain has TRBV7-2 and TRBJ1-6; TRBD1 is a possible D gene (6 bases). CDR1 SGHTA and CDR2 FQGNSA come from the germline V gene. Trimming left V 7 bases short and J 7 bases short, with 20 bases between. CDR3 length equals 16 residues.